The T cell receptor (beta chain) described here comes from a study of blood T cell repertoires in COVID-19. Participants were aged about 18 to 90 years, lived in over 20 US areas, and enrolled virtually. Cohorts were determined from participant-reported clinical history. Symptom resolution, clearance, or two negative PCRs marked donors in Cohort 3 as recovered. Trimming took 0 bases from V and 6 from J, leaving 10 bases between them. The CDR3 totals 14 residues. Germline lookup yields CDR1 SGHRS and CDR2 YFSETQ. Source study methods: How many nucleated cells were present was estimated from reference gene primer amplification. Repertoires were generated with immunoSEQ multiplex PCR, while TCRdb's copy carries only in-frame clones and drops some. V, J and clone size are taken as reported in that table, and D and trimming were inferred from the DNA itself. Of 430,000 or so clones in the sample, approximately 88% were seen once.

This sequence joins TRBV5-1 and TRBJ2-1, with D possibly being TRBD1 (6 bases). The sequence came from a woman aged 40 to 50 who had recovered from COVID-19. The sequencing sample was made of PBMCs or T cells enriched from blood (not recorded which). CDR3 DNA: TGCGCCAGCAGCTTGGAGGGCAGGGGCAATGAGCAGTTCTTC. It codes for CASSLEGRGNEQFF.